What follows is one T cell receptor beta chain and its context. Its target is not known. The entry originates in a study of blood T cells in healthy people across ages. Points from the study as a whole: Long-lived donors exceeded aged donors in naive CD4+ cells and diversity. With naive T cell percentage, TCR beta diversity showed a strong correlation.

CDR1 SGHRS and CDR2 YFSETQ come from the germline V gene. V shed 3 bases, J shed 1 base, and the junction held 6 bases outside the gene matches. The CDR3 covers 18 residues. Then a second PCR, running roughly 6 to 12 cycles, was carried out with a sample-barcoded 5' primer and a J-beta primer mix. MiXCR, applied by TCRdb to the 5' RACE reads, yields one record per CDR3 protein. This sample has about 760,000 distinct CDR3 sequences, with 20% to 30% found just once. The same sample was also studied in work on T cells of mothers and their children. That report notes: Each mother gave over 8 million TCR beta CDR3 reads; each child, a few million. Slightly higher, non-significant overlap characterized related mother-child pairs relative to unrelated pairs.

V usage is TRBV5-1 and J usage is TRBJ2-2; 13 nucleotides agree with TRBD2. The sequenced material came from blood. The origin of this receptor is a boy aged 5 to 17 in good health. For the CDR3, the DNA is TGCGCCAGCAGCTCTGGACTAGCGGGAGACAGGAACACCGGGGAGCTGTTTTTT. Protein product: CASSSGLAGDRNTGELFF.